The next 6 T cell receptor beta chains were all read from a single sample in a study of cytomegalovirus exposure and HLA in healthy donors. The PCR used 60 Vbeta and 13 Jbeta primers. The data were produced by immunoSEQ multiplex PCR, yet TCRdb's version contains in-frame clones alone and is incomplete. Of around 130,000 clones listed, 60% to 80% were seen once; the top ten hold around 1.2%. The sequenced material came from PBMCs. Receptors were obtained from a man between 45 and 60 years old in good health and CMV-seronegative.

V and J are TRBV12-5 and TRBJ1-1; 8 bases match TRBD1. The CDR3 sequence is 14 residues long. The germline gives CDR1 LGHNT, CDR2 FRNRAP. V shed 4 bases, J shed 5 bases, and the junction held 6 bases outside the gene matches. The CDR3 sequence: CASGSQGASTEAFF. The CDR3 DNA follows: TGTGCTAGTGGTTCCCAGGGGGCAAGTACTGAAGCTTTCTTT.

V and J are TRBV6-5 and TRBJ2-3; the match to TRBD1 covers 7 bases. Unmatched junction bases numbered 3, after V lost 6 bases and J lost 0 bases. Germline CDR1 is MNHEY and CDR2 is SVGAGI. The length of the CDR3 is 14 residues. This CDR3 reads CASSLQGSTDTQYF. In nucleotides, the CDR3 is TGTGCCAGCAGCCTACAGGGGAGCACAGATACGCAGTATTTT.

The genes are TRBV7-2 and TRBJ2-5; a weak D match, TRBD1 (6 bases). The CDR3 length is 17 residues. V was clipped by 2 bases and J by 1 base, with 17 bases between them. Per germline, CDR1 SGHTA and CDR2 FQGNSA. The CDR3 is CASSLSGPGTPQETQYF. The CDR3 DNA reads as TGTGCCAGCAGCTTAAGTGGACCGGGGACACCCCAAGAGACCCAGTACTTC.

The chain combines TRBV15 with TRBJ2-2; 14 bases line up with TRBD2. With 1 base clipped from V and 5 bases from J, the junction kept 9 bases outside the gene matches. The CDR3 has 19 residues. From germline, CDR1 is LNHNV and CDR2 YYDKDF (reference sequence). The CDR3 coding sequence is TGTGCCACCAGCAGAGGTCCGGGACTAGCGGGAGTGGGTACCGGGGAGCTGTTTTTT. Amino acid sequence: CATSRGPGLAGVGTGELFF.

The V gene is TRBV7-9, the J gene TRBJ2-5; the match to TRBD2 covers 10 bases. The V gene's germline CDR1 is SEHNR and CDR2 FQNEAQ (reference sequence). The V gene end was trimmed by 2 bases and the J gene end by 4 bases; junction bases not matched to a gene: 4. The CDR3 length is 15 residues. CDR3 sequence (DNA): TGTGCCAGCAGCTTAATAGCTAGCGGGAGAGAGACCCAGTACTTC. Its protein product is CASSLIASGRETQYF.

The V and J genes are TRBV28 and TRBJ2-6; possible D gene TRBD1, 5 bases. The length of the CDR3 is 18 residues. V lost 5 bases and J lost 0, with 17 bases in between. Germline CDR1 reads MDHEN; CDR2 reads SYDVKM. This CDR3 is CASSPGHYLFSGANVLTF. The CDR3, as DNA: TGTGCCAGCAGTCCCGGACACTACCTGTTCTCTGGGGCCAACGTCCTGACTTTC.